In this sample, the clone carrying this T cell receptor (beta chain) turned up a few times. The data were obtained in a study of blood T cell repertoires in COVID-19. On the study more broadly: Spain, Italy and the United States supplied samples that represented acute and convalescent COVID-19.

Clones were sequenced by immunoSEQ multiplex PCR, and TCRdb holds only the in-frame ones, with some missing. The data show fewer than 250,000 clones, about four fifths seen once. Participants were aged roughly 18 to 90 years from about 25 US areas. Exposed enrollees encountered a COVID-19 case at some point within 2 weeks before study entry. The CDR3 extends over 14 amino acids. Germline loops: CDR1 MGHRA, CDR2 YSYEKL. V dropped 4 bases and J dropped 2; count of bases not matched to a gene: 5. V gene TRBV4-1 combines with J gene TRBJ2-7; 7 bases are a match to TRBD1. Sequencing was done on a sample of PBMCs or T cells enriched from blood (not recorded which). This sequence originates from a woman aged 25 to 45 who had been exposed to COVID-19. DNA of the CDR3: TGCGCCAGCAGCCCCCGACAGGGTACCTACGAGCAGTACTTC. Protein sequence: CASSPRQGTYEQYF.